These 5 T cell receptor beta chains share one sample of origin, sequenced in a study of T cells in Graves' hyperthyroidism and ophthalmopathy. RNA transcripts provided the source from which TCR beta CDR3 regions were amplified. Primed by the HTBI set, a first-round RT-PCR was run on the TCR CDR3. TCRdb itself ran the multiplex PCR reads through MiXCR, one entry per CDR3 protein. Seen here are 250,000 or so distinct CDR3 sequences, about 16% observed once, and the top ten hold roughly 31%. Sequencing was carried out using blood. The origin of the receptors is a woman between 50 and 59 years old with Graves' hyperthyroidism that later progressed to Graves' ophthalmopathy.

This clonotype was counted ten times or more. The J gene is TRBJ2-1, the V gene TRBV13; 8 positions agree with TRBD2. Losses at the gene ends were 7 bases for V and 5 bases for J; bases not matched to a gene: 16. The CDR3 covers 17 residues. CDR1 and CDR2 from the germline V gene are PRHDT and FYEKMQ (reference sequence). The CDR3 DNA sequence: TGTGCCAGCACCAAGTGGAGCGGGAGTAGTAGGAACAATGAGCAGTTCTTC. This translates into CASTKWSGSSRNNEQFF.

This clonotype was seen repeatedly, ten times or more. The chain carries TRBV7-3 and TRBJ2-2; D not certain. The CDR3 extends over 13 amino acids. CDR1 is SGHTA and CDR2 is FQGTGA in the germline V gene. The ends were cut back, 5 bases at V and 2 bases at J, with 6 bases in the middle. CDR3 protein: CASSQLNTGELFF. The CDR3 nucleotides are TGTGCCAGCAGCCAACTCAACACCGGGGAGCTGTTTTTT.

This clonotype was picked up a small number of times. The chain carries TRBV6-4 and TRBJ2-2, with 11 bases that match TRBD2. Germline CDR1 MRHNA, CDR2 SNTAGT. The CDR3 is 17 residues long. Trimming at V came to 2 bases and at J to 1 base, leaving 3 bases not matched to a gene. The CDR3 region has the DNA TGTGCCAGCAGTGACGTGCTAGCGGGAGGGAACACCGGGGAGCTGTTTTTT. Its protein product is CASSDVLAGGNTGELFF.

This clonotype has at least ten counts. The gene calls are TRBV20-1 and TRBJ2-1, with a weak D call TRBD2 (5 bases). Trimming pared 1 base from V and 9 bases from J, leaving 10 bases between. Per the germline V gene, CDR1 is DFQATT and CDR2 is SNEGSKA (reference sequence). The CDR3 is 12 residues long. This CDR3 reads CSARGVRGEQFF. For the CDR3, the DNA is TGCAGTGCTAGAGGCGTTCGGGGTGAGCAGTTCTTC.

CDR3 amino acids: CASSRVGEGQPQHF. Written as DNA, the CDR3 is TGTGCCAGCAGCCGCGTAGGGGAAGGTCAGCCCCAGCATTTT. V usage is TRBV7-9 and J usage is TRBJ1-5, with D perhaps matching TRBD1 (5 bases). CDR1 and CDR2 from the germline V gene are SEHNR and FQNEAQ (reference sequence). The CDR3 spans 14 residues. V dropped 5 bases and J dropped 6 bases, with 14 bases sitting between them.